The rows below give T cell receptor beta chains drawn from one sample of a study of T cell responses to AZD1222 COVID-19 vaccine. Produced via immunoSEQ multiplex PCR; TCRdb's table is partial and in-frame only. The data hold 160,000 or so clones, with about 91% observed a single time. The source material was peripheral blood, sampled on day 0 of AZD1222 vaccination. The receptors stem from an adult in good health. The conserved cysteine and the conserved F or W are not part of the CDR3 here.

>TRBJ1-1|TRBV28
ASSFQGVRTGGSEAF
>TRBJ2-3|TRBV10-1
ASSPDRGRTDTQY
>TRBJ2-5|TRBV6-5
ATRWETQY
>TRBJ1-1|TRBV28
ASSQAGMNTEAF
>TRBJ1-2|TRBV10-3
AISEDTVSNGYT
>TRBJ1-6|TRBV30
AWSVGGSYNSPLH
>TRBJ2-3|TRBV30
AWKRGLERIDTQY
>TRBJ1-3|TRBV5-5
ASSPGLGGSRGNTIY
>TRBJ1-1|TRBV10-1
ASSDSRKNTEAF
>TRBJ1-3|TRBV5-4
ASSLRSARSLGNTIY
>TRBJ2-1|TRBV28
ASHPQGGLSKVKQF
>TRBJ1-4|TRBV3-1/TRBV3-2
ASSPNTTGLTNEKLF
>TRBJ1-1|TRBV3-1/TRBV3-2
ASSPGLGNTEAF
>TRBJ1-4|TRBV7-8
ASSKDRRNEKLF
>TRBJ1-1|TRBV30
AWSPTRITEAF
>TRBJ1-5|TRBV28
ASSAGLGLGSTFDQPQH
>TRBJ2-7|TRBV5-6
ASSLGLDPNEQY
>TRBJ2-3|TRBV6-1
ASSDSTDTQY
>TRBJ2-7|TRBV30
AWRRSSYEQY
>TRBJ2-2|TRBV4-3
ASSQARDWTGELF
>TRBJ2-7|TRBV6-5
ASSYSGRGYEQY
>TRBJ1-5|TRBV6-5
ASTPAPGQPQH
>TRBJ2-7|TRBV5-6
ASSLGGGSYEQY
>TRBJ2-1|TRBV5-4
ASSLDAKDEQF
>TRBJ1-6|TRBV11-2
ASTPPSPLNSPLH
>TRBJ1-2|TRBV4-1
ASSQGPDSESYNYGYT
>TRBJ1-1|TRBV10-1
ASSEVTGAPVSEAF
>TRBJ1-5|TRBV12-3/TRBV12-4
ASSGGTHQPQH
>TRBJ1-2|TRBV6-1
ASSEMGTGFGYT
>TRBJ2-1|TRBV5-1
ASSLWRAWDEQF
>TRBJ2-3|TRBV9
ASSVGLAADTQY
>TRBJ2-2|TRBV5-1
ASSSYGDRNTGELF
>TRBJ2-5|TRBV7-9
ASSHFLDQETQY
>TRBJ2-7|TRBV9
ASSVARDTGYEQY
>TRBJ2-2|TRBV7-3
ASSLRDDTGELF
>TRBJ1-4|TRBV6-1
ASSERDRISNEKLF
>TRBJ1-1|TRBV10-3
AISESVGVF
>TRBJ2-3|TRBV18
ASSPGQSGTDTQY
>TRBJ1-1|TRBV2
ASKGLVNTEAF
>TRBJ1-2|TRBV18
ASSPVETTGGGYT
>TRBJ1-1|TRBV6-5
ASSYSRGAVNTEAF
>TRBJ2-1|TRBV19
ASSISGGRGNEQF
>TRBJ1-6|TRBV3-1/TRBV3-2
ASGDPNSPLH
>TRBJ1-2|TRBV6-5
ASAYSGALIGYT
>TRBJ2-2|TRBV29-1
SVVQGFAGELF
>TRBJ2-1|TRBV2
ASSEQGQNEQF
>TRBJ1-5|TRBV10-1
ASSEKKQGSRKPQH
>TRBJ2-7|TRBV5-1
ASSLVAKGSHEQY
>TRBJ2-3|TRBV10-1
ASSRNPGADTQY